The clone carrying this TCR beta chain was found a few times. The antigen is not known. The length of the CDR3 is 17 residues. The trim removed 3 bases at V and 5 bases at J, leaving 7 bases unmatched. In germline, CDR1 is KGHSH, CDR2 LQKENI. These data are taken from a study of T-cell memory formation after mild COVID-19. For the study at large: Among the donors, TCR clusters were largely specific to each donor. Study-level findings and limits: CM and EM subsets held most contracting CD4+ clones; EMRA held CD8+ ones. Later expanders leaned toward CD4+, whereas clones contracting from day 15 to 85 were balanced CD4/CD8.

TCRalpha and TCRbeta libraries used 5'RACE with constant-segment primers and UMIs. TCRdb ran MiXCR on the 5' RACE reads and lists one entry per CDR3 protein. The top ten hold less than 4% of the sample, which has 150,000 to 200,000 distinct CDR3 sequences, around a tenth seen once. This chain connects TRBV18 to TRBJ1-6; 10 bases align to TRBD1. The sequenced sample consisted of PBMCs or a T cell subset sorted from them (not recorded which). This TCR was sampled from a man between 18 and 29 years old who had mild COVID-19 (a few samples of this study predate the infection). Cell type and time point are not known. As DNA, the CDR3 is TGTGCCAGCTCACCGAAGTCTGGGACAGGGGATAATTCACCCCTCCACTTT. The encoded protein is CASSPKSGTGDNSPLHF.